Listed here are 5 T cell receptor beta chains from one sample, sequenced in a study of blood T cell repertoires in COVID-19. The method was immunoSEQ multiplex PCR; TCRdb's version includes in-frame clones alone and lacks a portion of them. The sample consists of hundreds of thousands of clones, 89% of them appearing once. Sequencing used peripheral blood. The receptor set was obtained from a man younger than 30 with COVID-19, enrolled during active disease.

CDR3 DNA sequence: TGTGCCAGCACCGAACTAAGATACAATGAGCAGTTCTTC. It specifies CASTELRYNEQFF. The rearrangement links TRBV12-3 or TRBV12-4 to TRBJ2-1; D call uncertain. The CDR3 loop spans 13 amino acids. Trimming pared 7 bases from V and 4 bases from J, leaving 11 bases between.

This sequence joins TRBV2 and TRBJ2-2; TRBD1 matches 7 bases. Germline V lookup: CDR1 SNHLY, CDR2 FYNNEI. Losses at the gene ends were 8 bases for V and 3 bases for J; bases not matched to a gene: 3. The CDR3 has 13 amino acids. The CDR3 reads CASRDRDTGELFF. The CDR3 nucleotides are TGTGCCAGCCGGGACAGAGACACCGGGGAGCTGTTTTTT.

J is TRBJ2-2 and V is TRBV10-2; 9 bases map to TRBD2. V was pared by 5 bases and J by 4 bases, with 5 bases of the junction left unmatched. CDR1 and CDR2 (germline): WSHSY, SAAADI. CDR3 size: 15 residues. The DNA for the CDR3 is TGCGCCAGCAGTAAGACTAGCGGACGCACCGGGGAGCTGTTTTTT. Residues: CASSKTSGRTGELFF.

In this sample, this clone turned up once. The chain recombines TRBV18 with TRBJ2-3, with D tentatively TRBD1 (5 bases). The V gene lost 6 bases and the J gene lost 0 bases, with 22 bases spanning the gap. The CDR3 runs to 18 residues. Germline lookup yields CDR1 KGHSH and CDR2 LQKENI. In DNA form, the CDR3 reads TGTGCCAGCTCGCAATACGGACAACTAACCTTAAGCACAGATACGCAGTATTTT. This encodes CASSQYGQLTLSTDTQYF.

DNA for the CDR3: TGTGCCAGCACCGGACAGGGGTCTTCACCCCTCCACTTT. This sequence encodes CASTGQGSSPLHF. The chain is built from TRBV19 and TRBJ1-6; TRBD1 matches at 9 bases. With V trimmed by 9 bases and J by 9 bases, 6 bases remained unmatched. The germline V gene has CDR1 LNHDA and CDR2 SQIVND (reference sequence). This CDR3 is 13 amino acids long. Supplemented by reference TRBV19 and TRBJ1-6, the full variable domain reads DGGITQSPKYLFRKEGQNVTLSCEQNLNHDAMYWYRQDPGQGLRLIYYSQIVNDFQKGDIAEGYSVSREKKESFPLTVTSAQKNPTAFYLCASTGQGSSPLHFGNGTRLTVT.